These 15 T cell receptor beta chains came from one sample sequenced in a study of T cells in women clearing cervical HPV infection. Repertoires were generated with immunoSEQ multiplex PCR, while TCRdb's copy carries only in-frame clones and drops some. This listing includes about 25,000 clones. Material: blood buffy coat. These receptors all come from a woman aged 18-69 years with a cervical HPV16 infection that either progressed to CIN3+ or cleared (not recorded which).

As regards this clone: The CDR3 end falls 3 residues outside the read, so it is completed with the germline J gene. This same CDR3 is encoded by further DNA sequences in the sample. The chain employs TRBV6-1 and TRBJ2-7; 7 positions match TRBD2. CDR1 and CDR2 (germline): MNHNS, SASEGT. This CDR3 has 16 amino acids. V gave up 0 bases and J gave up 2 bases; unmatched junction bases: 7. The CDR3 spells CASSEARASGTYEQYF. The CDR3 bases that were read are TGTGCCAGCAGTGAAGCGAGGGCCAGCGGGACCTACGAG.

A note on this clone: The read comes to an end 3 residues before the CDR3 does, leaving the germline J gene to fill in the end. The chain joins TRBV2 to TRBJ1-4; 7 bases agree with TRBD1. Germline V gene data show CDR1 as SNHLY and CDR2 as FYNNEI. This CDR3 is 17 amino acids long. Trimming removed 6 bases from V and 3 bases from J; junction bases left unmatched: 13. The sequenced part of the CDR3 DNA is TGTGCCAGCAGCCCTAAGCCTGGACAGGCTTCTAATGAAAAA. The encoded protein is CASSPKPGQASNEK. The whole CDR3 sequence reads CASSPKPGQASNEKLFF. Variable domain in full (rest from reference TRBV2 and TRBJ1-4): EPEVTQTPSHQVTQMGQEVILRCVPISNHLYFYWYRQILGQKVEFLVSFYNNEISEKSEIFDDQFSVERPDGSNFTLKIRSTKLEDSAMYFCASSPKPGQASNEKLFFGSGTQLSVL.

About this clone: Read sequence stops 3 residues before the CDR3 end, and the germline J gene provides the missing end. The gene calls are TRBV11-2 and TRBJ2-3; TRBD2 aligns across 7 bases. The J segment lost 3 bases and the V segment lost 5 bases, leaving 8 bases of the junction unmatched. The CDR3 covers 15 residues. Germline CDR1 and CDR2: SGHAT and FQNNGV. The CDR3 protein is CASSAWTSRTDTQYF. The sequenced CDR3 bases are TGTGCCAGCAGCGCCTGGACTAGTAGGACAGATACG.

On this clone: Read sequence stops 3 residues before the CDR3 end, and the germline J gene provides the missing end. The J gene is TRBJ1-6, the V gene TRBV30; D is perhaps TRBD1 (5 bases). This CDR3 comprises 16 residues. Looked up from germline, CDR1 is GTSNPN and CDR2 is SVGIG (reference sequence). Trimming shortened V by 3 bases and J by 0 bases, and 12 bases separated the two germline ends. The CDR3 DNA, read in part, is TGTGCCTGGAGAGGGGTCGACGGCTCCTATAATTCACCC. It yields the protein CAWRGVDGSYNSP. The full CDR3 reads CAWRGVDGSYNSPLHF.

A remark on this clone: The read ends 3 residues shy of where the CDR3 ends; the end is completed using the germline J gene. The chain combines TRBV5-1 with TRBJ2-5; 10 nucleotides align to TRBD1. The CDR3 covers 15 residues. Germline loops: CDR1 SGHRS, CDR2 YFSETQ. CDR3 DNA, as far as it was read: TGCGCCAGCAGCGTGGGACAGGGGAGGACAGATACC. This translates into CASSVGQGRTDT. The CDR3 reads in full as CASSVGQGRTDTQYF.

Comment on this clone: Read coverage stops 3 residues before the CDR3 terminus; the germline J gene supplies the remainder. The chain has TRBV30 and TRBJ2-5; no firm D call. This CDR3 is built from 13 residues. Trimming took off 2 bases at V and 4 bases at J, with 11 bases between the two ends. Germline V gene data show CDR1 as GTSNPN and CDR2 as SVGIG (reference sequence). Incomplete CDR3 DNA: TGTGCCTGGAGTCCTGCCCTCGGAGAGACC. This sequence encodes CAWSPALGET. The whole CDR3 protein reads CAWSPALGETQYF.

To note about this clone: The read terminates 3 residues ahead of where the CDR3 ends, so the germline J gene completes it. The gene calls are TRBV5-1 and TRBJ2-7; the D gene is possibly TRBD1 (5 bases). Germline CDR1 and CDR2: SGHRS and YFSETQ. V lost 1 base, J lost 3 bases, and 11 bases lay in between. The CDR3 covers 14 residues. The CDR3 bases that were read are TGCGCCAGCAGCTTGCTTAGGGGCGACTACGAG. This sequence encodes CASSLLRGDYE. The whole CDR3 protein reads CASSLLRGDYEQYF.

To note about this clone: At one end the junction does not follow the germline gene, possibly because of a read error. The CDR3 end falls 3 residues outside the read, so it is completed with the germline J gene. Other DNA sequences in the sample encode the same CDR3. The genes are TRBV7-9 and TRBJ1-3; possible D gene TRBD1, 6 bases. Looked up from germline, CDR1 is SEHNR and CDR2 is FQNEAQ (reference sequence). The CDR3 contains 13 residues. CDR3 amino acids: CASQNRDRNTIYF. The CDR3 bases that were read are TGTGCCAGCCAGAACAGGGATAGAAACACA.

Concerning this clone: Sequencing ends 3 residues short of the CDR3 end; the germline J gene provides the rest. This chain joins TRBV7-9 and TRBJ2-7; weak D call: TRBD1 (5 bases). Germline V gene data show CDR1 as SEHNR and CDR2 as FQNEAQ (reference sequence). The CDR3 runs 14 residues. Trimming cost V 5 bases and J 2 bases, with 13 bases left between them. The CDR3 spells CASSEPGNPYEQYF. The part of the CDR3 DNA that was read is TGTGCCAGCAGCGAACCAGGGAACCCCTACGAG. Using reference TRBV7-9 and TRBJ2-7 for the parts outside the CDR3, the full variable domain is DTGVSQNPRHKITKRGQNVTFRCDPISEHNRLYWYRQTLGQGPEFLTYFQNEAQLEKSRLLSDRFSAERPKGSFSTLEIQRTEQGDSAMYLCASSEPGNPYEQYFGPGTRLTVT.

As for this clone: With the read ending 3 residues before the CDR3 end, the germline J gene is used to fill in that end. This rearrangement joins TRBV19 to TRBJ2-2; 8 nucleotides align to TRBD1. CDR3 size: 15 residues. The germline V gene has CDR1 LNHDA and CDR2 SQIVND (reference sequence). This CDR3 reads CASSLLGQGVEKLFF. The part of the CDR3 DNA that was read is TGTGCCAGTAGTCTGCTTGGACAGGGAGTTGAAAAG. The whole variable domain, remainder taken from reference TRBV19 and TRBJ2-2, is DGGITQSPKYLFRKEGQNVTLSCEQNLNHDAMYWYRQDPGQGLRLIYYSQIVNDFQKGDIAEGYSVSREKKESFPLTVTSAQKNPTAFYLCASSLLGQGVEKLFFGEGSRLTVL.

Of note for this clone: The CDR3 extends 3 residues past the end of the read, so its final part is completed from the germline J gene. V usage is TRBV7-3 and J usage is TRBJ1-2; D remains ambiguous. The CDR3 extends over 15 amino acids. From germline, CDR1 is SGHTA and CDR2 FQGTGA. CDR3 sequence: CASSSSGTSTDTYTF. The part of the CDR3 DNA that was read is TGTGCCAGCAGCTCTAGCGGAACTAGCACAGATACC.

Turning to this clone: The read ends 3 residues before the CDR3 terminus; that terminus is restored from the germline J gene. The V and J genes are TRBV5-1 and TRBJ2-2; 7 nucleotides align to TRBD1. The V and J ends lost 2 bases and 4 bases, in that order; junction bases with no gene match: 8. Germline loops: CDR1 SGHRS, CDR2 YFSETQ. CDR3 length: 16 residues. CDR3 amino acids: CASSFKTGSSTGELFF. The covered CDR3 bases are TGCGCCAGCAGCTTTAAGACAGGGTCAAGCACCGGGGAG.

Notes on this clone: The CDR3 goes on 3 residues after the read ends, and that part is filled in from the germline J gene. The chain combines TRBV12-5 with TRBJ1-6; no reliable D call. This CDR3 spans 15 amino acids. Germline values: CDR1 LGHNT, CDR2 FRNRAP. Trimming cost V 3 bases and J 10 bases, with 16 bases left between them. CDR3 loop: CASGLRVRGESPLHF. The CDR3 bases that were read are TGTGCTAGTGGTTTAAGGGTTCGGGGAGAGTCACCC.

As for this clone: The read terminates 3 residues ahead of where the CDR3 ends, so the germline J gene completes it. The chain has TRBV30 and TRBJ2-5; D might be TRBD2 (5 bases). The germline V and J ends were trimmed by 0 bases and 5 bases, with 10 bases remaining between them. Per germline, CDR1 GTSNPN and CDR2 SVGIG (reference sequence). CDR3 length: 13 amino acids. The CDR3 protein is CAWSVLGGETQYF. The DNA read from the CDR3 is TGTGCCTGGAGTGTCCTGGGCGGGGAGACC.

Note on this clone: Sequencing ends 3 residues short of the CDR3 end; the germline J gene provides the rest. The rearrangement uses TRBV19 and TRBJ1-2; D may be TRBD1 (5 bases). This CDR3 spans 12 amino acids. Germline V CDR1 and CDR2: LNHDA, SQIVND (reference sequence). V lost 8 bases and J 5 bases, leaving 12 bases between the germline ends. CDR3 DNA, as far as it was read: TGTGCCAGTCCAGGGAAGTATTATGGC. Its protein is CASPGKYYG. Given in full, the CDR3 is CASPGKYYGYTF.